The sequence of this TCR beta chain was determined in a study of blood T cell repertoires in COVID-19. Study as a whole: The cDNA or gDNA used as material had been derived from T cells, B-cell-depleted T cells, or PBMCs.

This clone was detected once. The method was immunoSEQ multiplex PCR; TCRdb's version includes in-frame clones alone and lacks a portion of them. The table includes 400,000 to 550,000 clones, 70% to 90% detected once. Which cohort a participant joined came from the clinical history participants gave. This receptor was taken from a woman aged 18-29 years with acute COVID-19. Sequencing was done on a sample of PBMCs or T cells enriched from blood (not recorded which).

The CDR3 protein is CASTPREPYEQYF. CDR3 DNA: TGTGCCAGTACCCCCAGGGAACCCTACGAGCAGTACTTC. The chain has TRBV19 and TRBJ2-7; D perhaps matches TRBD1 (5 bases). The CDR3 runs 13 residues. V was shortened by 7 bases and J by 2 bases, with 12 bases between the two germline ends. The germline gives CDR1 LNHDA, CDR2 SQIVND (reference sequence).